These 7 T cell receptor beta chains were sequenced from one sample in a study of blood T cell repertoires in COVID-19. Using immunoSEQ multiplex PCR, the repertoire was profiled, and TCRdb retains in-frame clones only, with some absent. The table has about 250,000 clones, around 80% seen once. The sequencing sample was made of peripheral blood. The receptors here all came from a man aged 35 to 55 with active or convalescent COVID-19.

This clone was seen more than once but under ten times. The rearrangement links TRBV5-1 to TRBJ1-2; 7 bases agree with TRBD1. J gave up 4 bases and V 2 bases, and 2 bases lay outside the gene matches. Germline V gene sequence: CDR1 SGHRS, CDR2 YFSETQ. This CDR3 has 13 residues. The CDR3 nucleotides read TGCGCCAGCAGCTTCACAGGGGCCTATGGCTACACCTTC. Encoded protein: CASSFTGAYGYTF.

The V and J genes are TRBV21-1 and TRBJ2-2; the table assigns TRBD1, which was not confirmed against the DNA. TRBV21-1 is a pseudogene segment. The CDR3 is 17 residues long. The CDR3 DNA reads TGTGCCAGCAGCAAGGTCTTAGGGGTCCCGAACACCGGGGAGCTGTTTTTT. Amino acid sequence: CASSKVLGVPNTGELFF.

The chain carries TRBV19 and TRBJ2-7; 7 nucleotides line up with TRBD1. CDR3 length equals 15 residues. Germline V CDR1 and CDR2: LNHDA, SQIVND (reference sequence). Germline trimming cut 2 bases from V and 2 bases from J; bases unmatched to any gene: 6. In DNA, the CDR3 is TGTGCCAGTAGTATACGGCCGGGACAGACCTACGAGCAGTACTTC. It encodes CASSIRPGQTYEQYF.

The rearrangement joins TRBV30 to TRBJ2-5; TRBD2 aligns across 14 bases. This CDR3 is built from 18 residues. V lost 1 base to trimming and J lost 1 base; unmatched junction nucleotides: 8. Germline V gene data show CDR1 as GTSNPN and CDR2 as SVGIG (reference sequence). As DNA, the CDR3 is TGTGCCTGGAGTGGAAGAGGGACTAGCGGGGGATTCCAAGAGACCCAGTACTTC. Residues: CAWSGRGTSGGFQETQYF.

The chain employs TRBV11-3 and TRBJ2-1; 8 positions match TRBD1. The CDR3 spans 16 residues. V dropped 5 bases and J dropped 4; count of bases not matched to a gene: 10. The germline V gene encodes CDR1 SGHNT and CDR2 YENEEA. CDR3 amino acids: CASSPPGQEPYNEQFF. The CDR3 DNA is TGTGCCAGCAGCCCCCCGGGACAGGAGCCTTACAATGAGCAGTTCTTC. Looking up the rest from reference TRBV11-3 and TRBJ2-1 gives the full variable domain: EAGVVQSPRYKIIEKKQPVAFWCNPISGHNTLYWYLQNLGQGPELLIRYENEEAVDDSQLPKDRFSAERLKGVDSTLKIQPAELGDSAVYLCASSPPGQEPYNEQFFGPGTRLTVL.

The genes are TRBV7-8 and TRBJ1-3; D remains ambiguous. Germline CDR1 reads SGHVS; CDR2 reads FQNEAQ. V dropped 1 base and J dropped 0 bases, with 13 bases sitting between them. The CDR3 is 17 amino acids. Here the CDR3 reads CASSLDGFTFSGNTIYF. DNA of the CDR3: TGTGCCAGCAGCTTAGATGGTTTTACTTTCTCTGGAAACACCATATATTTT.

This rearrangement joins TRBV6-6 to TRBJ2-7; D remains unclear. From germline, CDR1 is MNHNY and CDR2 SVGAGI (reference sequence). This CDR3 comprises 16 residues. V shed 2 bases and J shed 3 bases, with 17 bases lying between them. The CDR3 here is CASSYPSPVSGYEQYF. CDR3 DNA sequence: TGTGCCAGCAGTTACCCCTCCCCGGTTTCGGGCTACGAGCAGTACTTC.